Below are 20 T cell receptor beta chains sequenced from a single sample in a study of T cells in Graves' hyperthyroidism and ophthalmopathy (dated by TCRdb to between 2019 and 2020). Receptors were amplified or captured by multiplex PCR. TCRdb lists the instrument as Illumina HiSeq 2000. Amplification of TCR beta CDR3 regions was carried out from RNA transcripts. A first-round RT-PCR of the TCR CDR3 used the HTBI primer set with the Qiagen OneStep RT-PCR kit. TCRdb reanalyzed the raw reads on its own, using fastp at Q25 for trimming and MiXCR for clone calling, and kept in-frame beta chains. Each entry merges the rows of one CDR3 protein and shows their most common DNA and genes. Recorded for this sample are more than 350,000 distinct CDR3 sequences; approximately 14% of them occurred a single time. Around a fifth of the sample comes from the top ten. Sequenced input: blood. The receptors here all came from a woman in her thirties with Graves' ophthalmopathy.

This chain links TRBV29-1 with TRBJ1-2; D uncertain. Germline V gene lookup returns CDR1 SQVTM and CDR2 ANQGSEA. V was clipped by 2 bases and J by 2 bases, with 15 bases between them. The CDR3 is 15 residues long. The chain's CDR3 is CSVETPGLINYGYTF. In DNA form, the CDR3 reads TGCAGCGTTGAAACCCCAGGACTTATCAACTATGGCTACACCTTC.

This clonotype was observed a few times. A much larger clone is a single base away; this may be a read error. The chain couples TRBV11-3 to TRBJ1-5; D remains unclear. The germline V gene encodes CDR1 SGHNT and CDR2 YENEEA. This CDR3 has 15 residues. Between the trimmed V and J ends, which lost 3 bases and 1 base, there was a span of 10 bases. CDR3 residues: CASSFNLASNQPQHF. CDR3 DNA: TGTGCCAGCAGCTTCAACTTAGCAAGCAATCAGCCCCAGCATTTT.

This clonotype was counted at least ten times. This chain uses TRBV27 with TRBJ1-1; maybe TRBD1 (5 bases). V was trimmed by 5 bases and J by 1 base, leaving 11 bases between them. The CDR3 consists of 14 residues. The V gene's germline CDR1 is MNHEY and CDR2 SMNVEV (reference sequence). CDR3 protein: CASSRQMRNTEAFF. As DNA, the CDR3 is TGTGCCAGCAGTAGACAGATGAGGAACACTGAAGCTTTCTTT.

Ten or more counts support this clonotype. J is TRBJ1-4 and V is TRBV28, with 9 bases aligning to TRBD1. Germline V gene lookup returns CDR1 MDHEN and CDR2 SYDVKM. After removal of 6 bases from V and 8 bases from J, the junction contained 4 bases not matched to a gene. The CDR3 loop spans 13 amino acids. CDR3 DNA sequence: TGTGCCAGCAGACGACAGGGGGGAGAAAAACTGTTTTTT. It is translated as CASRRQGGEKLFF.

This clonotype occurred many times. The chain combines TRBV6-2 or TRBV6-3 with TRBJ2-7, with D maybe TRBD1 (5 bases). From germline, CDR1 is MNHEY and CDR2 SVGEGT. The germline V and J ends were trimmed by 0 bases and 0 bases, with 21 bases remaining between them. CDR3 size: 19 residues. The chain's CDR3 is CASSYSIEDTRKNSYEQYF. In nucleotides, the CDR3 is TGTGCCAGCAGTTACTCGATCGAGGACACCCGGAAAAACTCCTACGAGCAGTACTTC.

This clonotype was seen at least ten times. This sequence joins TRBV12-3 or TRBV12-4 and TRBJ1-5, with D possibly TRBD1 on 5 matching bases. Trimming cost V 6 bases and J 0 bases, with 12 bases left between them. The CDR3 loop spans 15 amino acids. The CDR3 DNA reads as TGTGCCAGCAGGGGGCCGGGGATTAGCAATCAGCCCCAGCATTTT. Its translation is CASRGPGISNQPQHF.

In its sample, this clonotype was seen once. The rearrangement joins TRBV5-5 to TRBJ2-2; D unclear. V was trimmed by 4 bases and J by 6 bases, leaving 13 bases between them. The CDR3 covers 14 residues. Germline V gene sequence: CDR1 SGHKS, CDR2 YYEKEE (reference sequence). The CDR3 loop reads CASSVSDFPGELFF. The CDR3 DNA is TGTGCCAGCAGCGTATCCGATTTCCCCGGGGAGCTGTTTTTT.

This clonotype was recorded many times. This rearrangement joins TRBV12-5 to TRBJ2-1, with D possibly matching TRBD1 (6 bases). The CDR3 spans 17 residues. V shed 2 bases and J shed 7 bases, with 21 bases lying between them. In germline, CDR1 is LGHNT, CDR2 FRNRAP. The CDR3 sequence: CASGLRFWQGIGNEQFF. The CDR3 DNA reads as TGTGCTAGTGGTTTGCGATTTTGGCAGGGGATAGGGAATGAGCAGTTCTTC. Full variable domain (outside the CDR3, taken from reference TRBV12-5 and TRBJ2-1): DARVTQTPRHKVTEMGQEVTMRCQPILGHNTVFWYRQTMMQGLELLAYFRNRAPLDDSGMPKDRFSAEMPDATLATLKIQPSEPRDSAVYFCASGLRFWQGIGNEQFFGPGTRLTVL.

This clonotype was seen at least ten times. This chain joins TRBV15 and TRBJ2-7, with D perhaps assigned TRBD1 or TRBD2 (5 bases each). Trimming pared 1 base from V and 5 bases from J, leaving 12 bases between. Per the germline V gene, CDR1 is LNHNV and CDR2 is YYDKDF (reference sequence). This CDR3 spans 14 amino acids. CDR3 DNA: TGTGCCACCAGCAGAGCAGGGAGCCTTAACGAGCAGTACTTC. This sequence encodes CATSRAGSLNEQYF.

This clonotype has at least ten counts. This sequence joins TRBV6-1 and TRBJ1-6; D is unclear. This CDR3 has 13 residues. V lost 2 bases, J lost 4 bases, and 3 bases lay in between. Looked up from germline, CDR1 is MNHNS and CDR2 is SASEGT. CDR3 sequence: CASSEQYNSPLHF. As DNA, the CDR3 is TGTGCCAGCAGTGAACAATATAATTCACCCCTCCACTTT.

This chain links TRBV29-1 with TRBJ2-7; D unresolved. The CDR3 extends over 12 amino acids. Per germline, CDR1 SQVTM and CDR2 ANQGSEA. Trimming removed 6 bases at V and 4 bases at J, with 13 bases between. CDR3 amino acids: CSVQASAYEQYF. CDR3 sequence (DNA): TGCAGCGTCCAAGCCAGTGCTTACGAGCAGTACTTC.

The sample holds many counts of this clonotype. The chain has TRBV18 and TRBJ2-1; possible D gene TRBD2, 5 bases. Germline V CDR1 and CDR2: KGHSH, LQKENI. The V end was cut by 3 bases, the J end by 3 bases, with 12 bases between. The CDR3 has 15 residues. DNA of the CDR3: TGTGCCAGCTCACCCCCTAGCTTTAGCTACAATGAGCAGTTCTTC. It translates to CASSPPSFSYNEQFF.

This clonotype was seen at least ten times. The chain employs TRBV11-3 and TRBJ2-7, with TRBD1 identical over 7 bases. CDR1 is SGHNT and CDR2 is YENEEA in the germline V gene. V trimming: 5 bases; J trimming: 3 bases; junction bases outside the gene matches: 7. The CDR3 is made up of 14 amino acids. The DNA of the CDR3 is TGTGCCAGCAGCCTACACAGGGGCCTCTACGAGCAGTACTTC. This gives the protein CASSLHRGLYEQYF.

This clonotype was observed many times. J is TRBJ2-2 and V is TRBV28; possibly TRBD1 for D (6 bases). Trimming took off 4 bases at V and 5 bases at J, with 17 bases between the two ends. The CDR3 has 16 amino acids. The germline V gene encodes CDR1 MDHEN and CDR2 SYDVKM. The CDR3 DNA sequence: TGTGCCAGCAGTTCCCCTCAGGACAGACCAACCGGGGAGCTGTTTTTT. It translates to CASSSPQDRPTGELFF.

This clonotype appeared many times. The CDR3 loop is CASSLEKGTSGVYEQYF. DNA for the CDR3: TGTGCCAGCAGCTTAGAGAAGGGGACTAGCGGGGTCTACGAGCAGTACTTC. The chain couples TRBV11-2 to TRBJ2-7, with TRBD2 matching over 13 bases. This CDR3 has 17 amino acids. Germline V lookup: CDR1 SGHAT, CDR2 FQNNGV. V was clipped by 0 bases and J by 3 bases; unmatched bases: 5.

This clonotype occurred many times. The J gene is TRBJ1-6, the V gene TRBV6-1; 7 bases are shared with TRBD1. The CDR3 extends over 15 amino acids. Per germline, CDR1 MNHNS and CDR2 SASEGT. With V trimmed by 7 bases and J by 5 bases, 8 bases remained unmatched. The CDR3 DNA follows: TGTGCCAGCAAACTAACAGGGGCTAATAATTCACCCCTCCACTTT. As protein: CASKLTGANNSPLHF.

This clonotype occurred a few times. The gene calls are TRBV15 and TRBJ2-1, with 10 nucleotides matching TRBD1. The CDR3 consists of 17 residues. With V trimmed by 0 bases and J by 7 bases, 9 bases remained unmatched. Germline CDR1 LNHNV, CDR2 YYDKDF (reference sequence). The CDR3 here is CATSRERLTGGANEQFF. The CDR3 region has the DNA TGTGCCACCAGCAGAGAAAGGCTGACAGGGGGCGCGAATGAGCAGTTCTTC.

The rearrangement links TRBV19 to TRBJ1-1; tentative D call: TRBD1 (5 bases). The CDR3 is 11 amino acids. V was trimmed by 4 bases and J by 14 bases, leaving 14 bases between them. Germline lookup yields CDR1 LNHDA and CDR2 SQIVND (reference sequence). The CDR3 DNA is TGTGCCAGTAGTACGACAGCCGAAACCTTCTTT. This encodes CASSTTAETFF.

Remarks on this clonotype: One junction end disagrees with the germline gene, perhaps due to a read error. This rearrangement joins TRBV2 to TRBJ2-3; D remains ambiguous. Germline V lookup: CDR1 SNHLY, CDR2 FYNNEI. The CDR3 has 17 amino acids. The CDR3 is CASSGPLGGFSTDAQYF. For the CDR3, the DNA is TGTGCCAGCAGTGGTCCCCTTGGTGGCTTCAGCACAGATGCGCAGTATTTT.

This clonotype was detected ten times or more. The genes are TRBV7-9 and TRBJ1-5, with D possibly matching TRBD1 (6 bases). The V end lost 5 bases, the J end lost 5 bases, and 16 bases lay between the germline ends. Germline V gene lookup returns CDR1 SEHNR and CDR2 FQNEAQ (reference sequence). This CDR3 is 15 amino acids long. The CDR3 nucleotides read TGTGCCAGCAGCCCAGATCGGGACATAGATCAGCCCCAGCATTTT. Its protein product is CASSPDRDIDQPQHF.